Listed here are 7 T cell receptor beta chains from one sample, sequenced in a study of OX40 agonist ivuxolimab in advanced cancers. TCRdb's copy holds only in-frame clones and misses some; the assay was immunoSEQ multiplex PCR. Among about 40,000 clones, less than 85% were seen once, and the ten largest hold about 7.6%. Here the sequenced sample was CD4+ or CD8+ T cells sorted from blood, taken in a trial of the OX40 agonist ivuxolimab. These receptor sequences come from an adult with an advanced solid tumor such as melanoma, head and neck, liver or kidney cancer.

CDR3 bases: TGTGCCAGCAGTCAGTTCCAGGGGATCCATGGCTACACCTTC. Residues: CASSQFQGIHGYTF. The rearrangement uses TRBV2 and TRBJ1-2, with a possible D match to TRBD1 (6 bases). Per the germline V gene, CDR1 is SNHLY and CDR2 is FYNNEI. With 5 bases removed from V and 6 bases from J, the gap between germline ends came to 16 bases. The CDR3 has 14 amino acids.

The chain carries TRBV6-5 and TRBJ2-5, with TRBD2 matching over 7 bases. CDR3 length: 13 residues. Germline trimming cut 6 bases from V and 1 base from J; bases unmatched to any gene: 2. The V gene's germline CDR1 is MNHEY and CDR2 SVGAGI. CDR3 DNA sequence: TGTGCCAGCAGGCGCGGGGGCCAAGAGACCCAGTACTTC. As protein: CASRRGGQETQYF.

V gene TRBV25-1 combines with J gene TRBJ2-5; 7 bases fit TRBD2. CDR1 and CDR2 (germline): MGHDK, SYGVNS. The trim removed 7 bases at V and 4 bases at J, leaving 15 bases unmatched. This CDR3 contains 16 residues. The CDR3, as DNA: TGTGCCAGCACCCCGCTGGAGGCGGGAGTTTCAGAGACCCAGTACTTC. Its translation: CASTPLEAGVSETQYF.

V and J are TRBV7-6 and TRBJ1-1; D perhaps matches TRBD1 (6 bases). V was pared by 3 bases and J by 1 base, with 9 bases between. The germline gives CDR1 SGHVS, CDR2 FNYEAQ. The CDR3 length is 14 residues. The CDR3 sequence is CASSLGGTNTEAFF. The CDR3 coding sequence is TGTGCCAGCAGCTTGGGGGGCACGAACACTGAAGCTTTCTTT.

The genes are TRBV6-4 and TRBJ1-5; TRBD1 matches 7 bases. This CDR3 region has 15 residues. Trimming at V came to 7 bases and at J to 9 bases, leaving 15 bases not matched to a gene. Germline CDR1 reads MRHNA; CDR2 reads SNTAGT. The CDR3 region is CASKHRRQGKWPQHF. For the CDR3, the DNA is TGTGCCAGCAAACACAGAAGACAGGGCAAATGGCCCCAGCATTTT.

V gene TRBV9 combines with J gene TRBJ1-2, with 7 bases that match TRBD1. Germline V CDR1 and CDR2: SGDLS, YYNGEE. Trimming cost V 0 bases and J 6 bases; bases outside gene matches: 8. This CDR3 region has 15 residues. CDR3 sequence (DNA): TGTGCCAGCAGCGTAGAGAGTGGGAGGGGGCATGGCTACACCTTC. Encoded protein: CASSVESGRGHGYTF. The entire variable domain, with the rest obtained from reference TRBV9 and TRBJ1-2, is as follows: DSGVTQTPKHLITATGQRVTLRCSPRSGDLSVYWYQQSLDQGLQFLIQYYNGEERAKGNILERFSAQQFPDLHSELNLSSLELGDSALYFCASSVESGRGHGYTFGSGTRLTVV.

The count of this clone is one. This rearrangement joins TRBV18 to TRBJ1-1; 11 bases match TRBD1. The CDR3 loop spans 14 amino acids. Germline loops: CDR1 KGHSH, CDR2 LQKENI. The trim removed 4 bases at V and 4 bases at J, leaving 2 bases unmatched. The CDR3 DNA sequence: TGTGCCAGCTCACGCGGGACAGGGGGCACTGAAGCTTTCTTT. Its protein is CASSRGTGGTEAFF.